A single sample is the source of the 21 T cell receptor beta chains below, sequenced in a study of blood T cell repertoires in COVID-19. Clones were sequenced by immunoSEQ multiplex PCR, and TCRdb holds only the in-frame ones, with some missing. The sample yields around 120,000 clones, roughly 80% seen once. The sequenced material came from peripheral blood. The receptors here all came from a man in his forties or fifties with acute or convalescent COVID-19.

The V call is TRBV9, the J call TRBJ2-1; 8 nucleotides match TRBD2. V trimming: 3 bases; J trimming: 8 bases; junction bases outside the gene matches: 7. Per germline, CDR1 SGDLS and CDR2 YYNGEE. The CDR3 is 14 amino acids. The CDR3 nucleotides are TGTGCCAGCAGCGCCCTTACTAGCGGTGATGAGCAGTTCTTC. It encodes CASSALTSGDEQFF.

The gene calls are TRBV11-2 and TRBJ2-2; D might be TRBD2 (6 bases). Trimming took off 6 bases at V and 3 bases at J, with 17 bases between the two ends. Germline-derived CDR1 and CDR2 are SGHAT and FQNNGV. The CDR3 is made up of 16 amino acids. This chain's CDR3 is CASSYLASVDTGELFF. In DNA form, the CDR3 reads TGTGCCAGCAGTTACCTTGCTAGCGTGGACACCGGGGAGCTGTTTTTT. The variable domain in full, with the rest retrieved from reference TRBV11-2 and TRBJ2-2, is EAGVAQSPRYKIIEKRQSVAFWCNPISGHATLYWYQQILGQGPKLLIQFQNNGVVDDSQLPKDRFSAERLKGVDSTLKIQPAKLEDSAVYLCASSYLASVDTGELFFGEGSRLTVL.

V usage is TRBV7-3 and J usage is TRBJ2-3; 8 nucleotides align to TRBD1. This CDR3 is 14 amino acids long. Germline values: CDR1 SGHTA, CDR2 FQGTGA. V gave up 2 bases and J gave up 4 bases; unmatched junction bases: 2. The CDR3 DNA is TGTGCCAGCAGCTTAGGACAGGGTCCAGATACGCAGTATTTT. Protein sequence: CASSLGQGPDTQYF.

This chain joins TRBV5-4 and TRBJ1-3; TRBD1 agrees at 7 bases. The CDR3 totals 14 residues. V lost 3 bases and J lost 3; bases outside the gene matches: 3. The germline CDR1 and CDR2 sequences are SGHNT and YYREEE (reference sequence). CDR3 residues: CASSSTGIGNTIYF. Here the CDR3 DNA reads TGTGCCAGCAGCTCGACAGGGATTGGAAACACCATATATTTT.

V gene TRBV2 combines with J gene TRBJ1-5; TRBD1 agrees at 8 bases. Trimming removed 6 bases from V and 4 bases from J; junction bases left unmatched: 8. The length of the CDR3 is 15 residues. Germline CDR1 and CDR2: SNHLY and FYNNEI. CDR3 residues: CASSADRAGNQPQHF. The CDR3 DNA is TGTGCCAGCAGCGCGGACAGGGCTGGAAATCAGCCCCAGCATTTT.

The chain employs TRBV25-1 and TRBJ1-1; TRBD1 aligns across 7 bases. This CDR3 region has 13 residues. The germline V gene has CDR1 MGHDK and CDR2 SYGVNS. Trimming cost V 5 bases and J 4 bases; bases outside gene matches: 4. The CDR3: CASSWAGGTEAFF. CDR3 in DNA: TGTGCCAGCAGTTGGGCAGGGGGCACTGAAGCTTTCTTT.

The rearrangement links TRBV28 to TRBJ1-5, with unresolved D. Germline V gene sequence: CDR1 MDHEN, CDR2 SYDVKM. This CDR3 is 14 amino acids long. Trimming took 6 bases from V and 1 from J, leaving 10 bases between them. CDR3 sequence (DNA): TGTGCCAGCAGCCACAGTCTCAGCAATCAGCCCCAGCATTTT. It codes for CASSHSLSNQPQHF.

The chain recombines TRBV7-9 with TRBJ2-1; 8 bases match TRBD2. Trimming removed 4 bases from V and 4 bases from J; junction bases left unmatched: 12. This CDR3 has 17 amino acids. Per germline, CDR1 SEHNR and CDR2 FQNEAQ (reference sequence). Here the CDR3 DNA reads TGTGCCAGCAGCTCCCCGGGGGGGACACCCAATTACAATGAGCAGTTCTTC. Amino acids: CASSSPGGTPNYNEQFF.

CDR3 sequence (DNA): TGCGCCAGCAGCAAGACTCGCGGGGGGGGCCGGGAGACCCAGTACTTC. Translated, it gives CASSKTRGGGRETQYF. V gene TRBV5-1 combines with J gene TRBJ2-5, with 9 bases aligning to TRBD2. The J segment lost 5 bases and the V segment lost 4 bases, leaving 12 bases of the junction unmatched. The CDR3 extends over 16 amino acids. Germline CDR1 SGHRS, CDR2 YFSETQ.

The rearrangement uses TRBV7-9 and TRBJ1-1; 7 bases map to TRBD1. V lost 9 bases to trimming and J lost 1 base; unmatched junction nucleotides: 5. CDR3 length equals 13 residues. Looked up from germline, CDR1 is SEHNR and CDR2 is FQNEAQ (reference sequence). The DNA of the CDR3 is TGTGCCAGTAAGGGACAGAAGAACACTGAAGCTTTCTTT. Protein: CASKGQKNTEAFF.

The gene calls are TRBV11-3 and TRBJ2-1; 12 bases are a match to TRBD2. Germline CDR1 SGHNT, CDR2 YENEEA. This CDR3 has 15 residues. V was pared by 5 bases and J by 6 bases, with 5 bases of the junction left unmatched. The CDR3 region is CASSKLAGGLNEQFF. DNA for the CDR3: TGTGCCAGCAGCAAACTAGCGGGAGGCCTCAATGAGCAGTTCTTC.

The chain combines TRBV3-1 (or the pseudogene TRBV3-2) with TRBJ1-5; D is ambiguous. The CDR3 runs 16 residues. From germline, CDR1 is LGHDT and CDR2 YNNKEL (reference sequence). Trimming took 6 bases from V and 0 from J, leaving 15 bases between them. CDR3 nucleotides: TGTGCCAGCAGAAGGCGGGGAGATTATAGCAATCAGCCCCAGCATTTT. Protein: CASRRRGDYSNQPQHF.

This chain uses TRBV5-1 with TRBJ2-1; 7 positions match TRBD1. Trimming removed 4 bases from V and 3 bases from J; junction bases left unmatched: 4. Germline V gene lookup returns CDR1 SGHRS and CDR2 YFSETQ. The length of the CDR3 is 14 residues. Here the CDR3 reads CASSRTGDYNEQFF. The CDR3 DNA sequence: TGCGCCAGCAGCCGGACAGGAGACTACAATGAGCAGTTCTTC.

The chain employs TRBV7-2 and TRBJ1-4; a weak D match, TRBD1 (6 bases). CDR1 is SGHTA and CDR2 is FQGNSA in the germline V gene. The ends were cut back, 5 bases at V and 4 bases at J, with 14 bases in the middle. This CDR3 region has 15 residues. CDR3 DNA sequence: TGTGCCAGCAGCCCTCAGGGGTCCTTTAATGAAAAACTGTTTTTT. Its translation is CASSPQGSFNEKLFF.

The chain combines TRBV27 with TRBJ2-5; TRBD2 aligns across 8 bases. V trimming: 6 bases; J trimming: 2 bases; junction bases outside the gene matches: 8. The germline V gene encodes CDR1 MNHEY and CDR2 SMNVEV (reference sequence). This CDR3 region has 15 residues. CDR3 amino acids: CASRSLGGGQETQYF. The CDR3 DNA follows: TGTGCCAGCAGATCCCTGGGCGGGGGGCAAGAGACCCAGTACTTC.

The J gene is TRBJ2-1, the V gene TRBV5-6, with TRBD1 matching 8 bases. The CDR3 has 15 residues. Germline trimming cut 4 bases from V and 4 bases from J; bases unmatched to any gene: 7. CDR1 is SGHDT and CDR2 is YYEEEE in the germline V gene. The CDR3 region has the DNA TGTGCCAGCAGCCCCTGGACAGGGCCGTACAATGAGCAGTTCTTC. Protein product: CASSPWTGPYNEQFF.

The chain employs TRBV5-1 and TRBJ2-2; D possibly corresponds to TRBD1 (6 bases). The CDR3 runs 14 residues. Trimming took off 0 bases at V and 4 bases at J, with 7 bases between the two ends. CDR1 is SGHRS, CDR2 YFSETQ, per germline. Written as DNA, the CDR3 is TGCGCCAGCAGCTTGGGGGGGCTCACCGGGGAGCTGTTTTTT. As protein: CASSLGGLTGELFF.

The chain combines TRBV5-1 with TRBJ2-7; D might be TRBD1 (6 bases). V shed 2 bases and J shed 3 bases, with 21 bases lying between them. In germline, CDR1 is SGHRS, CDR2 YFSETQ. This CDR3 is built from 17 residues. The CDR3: CASSFFEGDPFNYEQYF. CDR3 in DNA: TGCGCCAGCAGCTTTTTCGAGGGGGACCCATTCAACTACGAGCAGTACTTC.

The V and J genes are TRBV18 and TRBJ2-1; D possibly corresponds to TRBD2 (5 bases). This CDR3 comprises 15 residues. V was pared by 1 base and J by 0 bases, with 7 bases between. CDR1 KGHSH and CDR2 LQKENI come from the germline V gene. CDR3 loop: CASSPQADSYNEQFF. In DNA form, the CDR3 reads TGTGCCAGCTCACCACAAGCGGACTCCTACAATGAGCAGTTCTTC.

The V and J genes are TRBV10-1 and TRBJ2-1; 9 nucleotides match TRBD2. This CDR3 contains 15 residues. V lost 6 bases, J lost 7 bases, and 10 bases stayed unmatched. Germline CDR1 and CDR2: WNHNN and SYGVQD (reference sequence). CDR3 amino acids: CASRISGTSKNEQFF. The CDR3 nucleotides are TGCGCCAGCAGGATCTCCGGGACTAGCAAAAATGAGCAGTTCTTC.

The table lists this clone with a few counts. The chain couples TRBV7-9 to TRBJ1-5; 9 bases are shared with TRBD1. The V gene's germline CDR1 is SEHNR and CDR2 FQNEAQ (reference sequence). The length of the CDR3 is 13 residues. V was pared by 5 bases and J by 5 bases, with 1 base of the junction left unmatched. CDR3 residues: CASSRDRDQPQHF. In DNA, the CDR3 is TGTGCCAGCAGCCGGGACAGGGATCAGCCCCAGCATTTT. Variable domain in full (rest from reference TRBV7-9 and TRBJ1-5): DTGVSQNPRHKITKRGQNVTFRCDPISEHNRLYWYRQTLGQGPEFLTYFQNEAQLEKSRLLSDRFSAERPKGSFSTLEIQRTEQGDSAMYLCASSRDRDQPQHFGDGTRLSIL.